The present entry profiles one T cell receptor beta chain with its context. Its antigen target is currently unknown. There are no base qualities to consult, and no much larger clone falls within one base. This entry is derived from a study of chemoradiotherapy in HPV16-positive cancers (dated by TCRdb to 2021 to 2024). As for the study more broadly: Candidate HPV-specific T-cell clones and common TCR motifs were defined through functional T-cell assays on cells from two HPV16-positive patients. The study asked whether T-cell immunity to the HPV oncoproteins E6 and E7 changes during chemoradiotherapy and whether this immunity affects survival. TCR repertoires from more than 70 patients with HPV-related cancers were then used to track the candidate HPV-specific TCRs and motifs.

Because repertoires were sampled repeatedly during chemoradiotherapy, clonal expansion in the tumor microenvironment could be followed. Library generation was performed with the immunoSEQ multiplex PCR assay. Held by TCRdb, this immuneACCESS table contains in-frame sequences only and omits some clones. Under half of the omission traces to an unresolved V gene where checked; the cause of the rest is unknown. Across this sample there are under 8,000 clones, with 65% to 75% seen only once. The ten most abundant clones make up around 5.5% of the sample. Compared with germline, V lacks 5 bases and J lacks 8 bases; bases without a gene match: 7. Based on the germline V gene, the CDR1 and CDR2 sequences are MNHNS and SASEGT. The CDR3 has 13 amino acids, counting the end cysteine and phenylalanine. This entry keeps only the CDR3 DNA: 39 bases, framed from base 1. On the study overall, not on this receptor specifically: Expansion of candidate HPV-specific clones and E7-related TCR motifs was observed in the tumor microenvironment during treatment, whereas no such expansion was observed for non-HPV-specific T cells. The functional definition of HPV-specific T cells was derived from only two HPV16-positive patients, and the survival association was reported for HPV16-positive patients. Improved recurrence-free survival in HPV16-positive patients was associated with expansion of HPV-responsive T cells during chemoradiotherapy.

The receptor comes from a human donor with HPV-associated anogenital cancer. The source material was tumor tissue, sampled from a patient who underwent chemoradiotherapy. The receptor chain draws on TRBV6-1 and TRBJ1-2, with TRBD1 identical over 8 junction bases. The CDR3 reads as follows: CASSPRTGLGYTF. The DNA reads TGTGCCAGCAGTCCTCGGACAGGGCTGGGCTACACCTTC.